Each of the 4 T cell receptor beta chains below was sequenced from the same sample in a study of graft-versus-host responses after intestinal transplantation. Assay used: immunoSEQ multiplex PCR; TCRdb lists only in-frame clones, some missing. The top ten hold around 0.11% of the sample, which has more than 70,000 clones, about nine tenths seen once. What these receptors recognize is not known. Sequences were derived from unstimulated CD4+ T cells sorted from spleen or lymph node cells, sampled before intestinal transplant. All receptors come from a human donor who received an intestinal transplant.

V and J are TRBV5-1 and TRBJ2-5; 9 positions agree with TRBD1. With V trimmed by 7 bases and J by 2 bases, 3 bases remained unmatched. CDR1 and CDR2 from the germline V gene are SGHRS and YFSETQ. The CDR3 totals 13 residues. The CDR3 coding sequence is TGCGCCAGCCAGACAGGGGGGCAAGAGACCCAGTACTTC. Translated: CASQTGGQETQYF.

V and J are TRBV6-6 and TRBJ1-6, with TRBD1 matching over 7 bases. The CDR3 contains 13 residues. Trimming removed 7 bases from V and 13 bases from J; junction bases left unmatched: 10. CDR1 is MNHNY, CDR2 SVGAGI, per germline (reference sequence). The CDR3 region is CASTPPGTVPLHF. CDR3 nucleotides: TGTGCCAGCACCCCTCCCGGGACAGTCCCCCTCCACTTT.

J is TRBJ1-2 and V is TRBV2; 7 bases agree with TRBD1. V gave up 6 bases and J gave up 6 bases; unmatched junction bases: 13. CDR1 is SNHLY, CDR2 FYNNEI, per germline. This CDR3 region has 15 residues. This chain's CDR3 is CASRGGQSFTNGYTF. The CDR3 DNA sequence: TGTGCCAGCAGGGGGGGACAGTCATTTACAAATGGCTACACCTTC.

The chain recombines TRBV5-6 with TRBJ2-3; D perhaps matches TRBD2 (6 bases). Looked up from germline, CDR1 is SGHDT and CDR2 is YYEEEE. The CDR3 extends over 15 amino acids. V dropped 4 bases and J dropped 2 bases, with 14 bases sitting between them. The CDR3 loop reads CASSAPGLNTDTQYF. The CDR3 DNA reads as TGTGCCAGCAGCGCCCCGGGACTGAACACAGATACGCAGTATTTT.